These 32 T cell receptor beta chains were sequenced from one sample in a study of response to subunit inactivated influenza vaccine. Each CDR3 protein is one row after TCRdb ran MiXCR on the RT-PCR reads. The sample consists of under 800,000 distinct CDR3 sequences, around 14% of them appearing once. The sequencing used PBMCs from blood, collected about 14 days before vaccination. The receptor set was obtained from a man aged 45-60 years who received an inactivated influenza vaccine.

This clonotype was seen a handful of times. The chain links TRBV5-1 to TRBJ2-4, with D perhaps given as TRBD1 or TRBD2 (6 bases each). CDR3 size: 12 residues. The V end lost 6 bases, the J end lost 7 bases, and 11 bases lay between the germline ends. Germline-derived CDR1 and CDR2 are SGHRS and YFSETQ. CDR3 amino acids: CASKGGGNIQYF. For the CDR3, the DNA is TGCGCCAGCAAGGGGGGAGGCAACATTCAGTACTTC.

The V call is TRBV6-1, the J call TRBJ1-5; D remains unclear. V gave up 3 bases and J gave up 3 bases, with 6 bases separating them. Germline V gene lookup returns CDR1 MNHNS and CDR2 SASEGT. The CDR3 consists of 13 residues. CDR3 nucleotide sequence: TGTGCCAGCAGTGATTACATCAATCAGCCCCAGCATTTT. This codes for CASSDYINQPQHF.

This clonotype was counted a few times. The rearrangement uses TRBV6-1 and TRBJ2-5, with D tentatively TRBD1 or TRBD2 (6 bases each). The CDR3 spans 14 residues. V was cut by 6 bases and J by 4 bases, with 15 bases left in between. CDR1 MNHNS and CDR2 SASEGT come from the germline V gene. The CDR3 loop reads CASSASGGRETQYF. The CDR3 nucleotides are TGTGCCAGCAGCGCCTCCGGGGGCCGAGAGACCCAGTACTTC.

This clonotype has at least ten counts. The chain has TRBV9 and TRBJ1-6; no definite D call. V lost 2 bases to trimming and J lost 0 bases, with 9 bases between them. This CDR3 has 16 amino acids. Germline V gives CDR1 SGDLS, CDR2 YYNGEE. CDR3 nucleotides: TGTGCCAGCAGCGTCTTGGGGAGCTCCTATAATTCACCCCTCCACTTT. Translating gives CASSVLGSSYNSPLHF.

This clonotype has more than one count but fewer than ten. This chain uses TRBV5-6 with TRBJ2-3; 9 bases line up with TRBD2. The CDR3 length is 18 residues. CDR1 and CDR2 (germline): SGHDT, YYEEEE. V was pared by 0 bases and J by 1 base, with 9 bases of the junction left unmatched. The CDR3, as DNA: TGTGCCAGCAGCTTGGCCGGTCGGCGGGGGGGCGGCACAGATACGCAGTATTTT. This codes for CASSLAGRRGGGTDTQYF.

This clonotype has only a few counts. The chain combines TRBV15 with TRBJ2-5; D remains ambiguous. The ends were cut back, 0 bases at V and 2 bases at J, with 16 bases in the middle. The CDR3 is 17 amino acids. Per the germline V gene, CDR1 is LNHNV and CDR2 is YYDKDF (reference sequence). The CDR3 DNA reads as TGTGCCACCAGCAGAGATCGGAGTTTGCGGCCACAAGAGACCCAGTACTTC. It yields the protein CATSRDRSLRPQETQYF.

This clonotype was observed a handful of times. The CDR3 sequence is CASSFNQATNEKLFF. CDR3 nucleotides: TGTGCCAGCTCCTTCAACCAGGCAACTAATGAAAAACTGTTTTTT. The gene calls are TRBV18 and TRBJ1-4; D uncertain. Per germline, CDR1 KGHSH and CDR2 LQKENI. The CDR3 runs 15 residues. With 6 bases removed from V and 0 bases from J, the gap between germline ends came to 11 bases.

This clonotype came up many times. The chain uses TRBV7-8 and TRBJ2-2; 9 bases align to TRBD2. The length of the CDR3 is 16 residues. Trimming cost V 1 base and J 5 bases; bases outside gene matches: 5. The germline CDR1 and CDR2 sequences are SGHVS and FQNEAQ. The CDR3 DNA reads as TGTGCCAGCAGCTTAGGGAGTAGCGGGAGAACCGGGGAGCTGTTTTTT. It codes for CASSLGSSGRTGELFF. Using reference TRBV7-8 and TRBJ2-2 for the parts outside the CDR3, the full variable domain is GAGVSQSPRYKVAKRGQDVALRCDPISGHVSLFWYQQALGQGPEFLTYFQNEAQLDKSGLPSDRFFAERPEGSVSTLKIQRTQQEDSAVYLCASSLGSSGRTGELFFGEGSRLTVL.

This clonotype was seen many times. The gene calls are TRBV12-3 or TRBV12-4 and TRBJ1-3; D gene ambiguous. The V end was cut by 1 base, the J end by 4 bases, with 17 bases between. The CDR3 extends over 17 amino acids. CDR3 loop: CASSLGAVLGLGNTIYF. CDR3 nucleotide sequence: TGTGCCAGCAGTTTAGGGGCGGTTCTTGGCCTCGGAAACACCATATATTTT.

Regarding this clonotype: This sequence may be a read error, since a much larger clone differs from it by one base. V usage is TRBV5-1 and J usage is TRBJ2-3; 7 bases fit TRBD1. The CDR3 is made up of 15 amino acids. Germline-derived CDR1 and CDR2 are SGHRS and YFSETQ. CDR3 coding DNA: TGCGTCAGCAGCTTGGAAGGGGGCTATACAGATACGCAGTATTTT. Translating it yields CVSSLEGGYTDTQYF.

Notes on this clonotype: The junction differs from germline at one of its ends, possibly a read error. The genes are TRBV20-1 and TRBJ1-6; 10 positions match TRBD1. This CDR3 region has 13 residues. Germline V gene sequence: CDR1 DFQATT, CDR2 SNEGSKA (reference sequence). For the CDR3, the DNA is TGCAGTGCAAGAGGCAGGACAGGGGGATCCCTCCACTTT. Encoded protein: CSARGRTGGSLHF.

The CDR3 DNA is TGTGCCAGCAGCTACCGGGATTACAAAGAGACCCAGTACTTC. Its protein is CASSYRDYKETQYF. The chain employs TRBV7-2 and TRBJ2-5; D possibly corresponds to TRBD2 (5 bases). Trimming pared 4 bases from V and 3 bases from J, leaving 12 bases between. Per germline, CDR1 SGHTA and CDR2 FQGNSA. The CDR3 runs to 14 residues.

This clonotype has ten or more counts. V gene TRBV29-1 combines with J gene TRBJ2-1; D tentatively reads TRBD1 or TRBD2 (6 bases each). The V end lost 7 bases, the J end lost 2 bases, and 21 bases lay between the germline ends. This CDR3 region has 16 residues. Per the germline V gene, CDR1 is SQVTM and CDR2 is ANQGSEA. CDR3 sequence: CSGSGTGAKPYNEQFF. In DNA form, the CDR3 reads TGCAGCGGCTCGGGCACGGGGGCTAAACCCTACAATGAGCAGTTCTTC.

CDR3 nucleotide sequence: TGTGCCAGCAGTTTCCGGAAATACGGAGCTAACTATGGCTACACCTTC. This sequence encodes CASSFRKYGANYGYTF. The chain employs TRBV12-3 or TRBV12-4 and TRBJ1-2; D unclear. The V end was cut by 3 bases, the J end by 0 bases, with 14 bases between. The CDR3 runs to 16 residues.

This rearrangement joins TRBV4-2 to TRBJ2-3; 9 bases fit TRBD2. The V gene's germline CDR1 is LGHNA and CDR2 YNFKEQ. The junction had 13 bases not matched to a gene; V was cut back by 5 bases and J by 4 bases. The CDR3 sequence is 17 residues long. CDR3 nucleotides: TGTGCCAGCAGCAACGATATAGCGGGAGTATCTTCAGATACGCAGTATTTT. Its translation: CASSNDIAGVSSDTQYF.

The genes are TRBV11-2 and TRBJ1-6; no clear D gene. Germline CDR1 is SGHAT and CDR2 is FQNNGV. CDR3 size: 15 residues. Trimming cost V 5 bases and J 1 base, with 9 bases left between them. The CDR3 loop is CASSDIGSYNSPLHF. CDR3 DNA: TGTGCCAGCAGCGACATAGGGTCCTATAATTCACCCCTCCACTTT.

The V gene is TRBV11-3, the J gene TRBJ2-1; TRBD2 agrees at 11 bases. This CDR3 has 21 residues. Germline V CDR1 and CDR2: SGHNT, YENEEA. Trimming took 4 bases from V and 0 from J; bases not matched to a gene: 17. CDR3 sequence: CASSSLPGLADLFSSYNEQFF. The CDR3 DNA is TGTGCCAGCAGCTCCTTACCGGGACTAGCGGACCTATTTTCCTCCTACAATGAGCAGTTCTTC. Based on the CDR3 plus reference TRBV11-3 and TRBJ2-1, the full variable domain is EAGVVQSPRYKIIEKKQPVAFWCNPISGHNTLYWYLQNLGQGPELLIRYENEEAVDDSQLPKDRFSAERLKGVDSTLKIQPAELGDSAVYLCASSSLPGLADLFSSYNEQFFGPGTRLTVL.

This clonotype was detected only a few times. The rearrangement links TRBV20-1 to TRBJ1-3, with D uncertain. The germline V gene encodes CDR1 DFQATT and CDR2 SNEGSKA (reference sequence). With 1 base removed from V and 0 bases from J, the gap between germline ends came to 10 bases. The CDR3 spans 15 residues. The CDR3 DNA is TGCAGTGCTAGAGTCCCAACGGGCTCTGGAAACACCATATATTTT. This codes for CSARVPTGSGNTIYF.

CDR3 region: CSFKREGPKTQYF. CDR3 nucleotides: TGCAGTTTTAAACGGGAGGGCCCGAAGACCCAGTACTTC. The chain joins TRBV20-1 to TRBJ2-5, with 8 positions matching TRBD2. The CDR3 contains 13 residues. V lost 8 bases to trimming and J lost 6 bases; unmatched junction nucleotides: 11. Per the germline V gene, CDR1 is DFQATT and CDR2 is SNEGSKA (reference sequence).

The chain is built from TRBV28 and TRBJ2-5, with D perhaps assigned TRBD1 or TRBD2 (5 bases each). V was trimmed by 5 bases and J by 7 bases, leaving 17 bases between them. There are 14 residues in the CDR3. Germline V gene lookup returns CDR1 MDHEN and CDR2 SYDVKM. CDR3 DNA: TGTGCCAGCAGTCCATCGACAGCCGGAGGGACCCAGTACTTC. It codes for CASSPSTAGGTQYF.

Only a few counts were recorded for this clonotype. The rearrangement links TRBV7-9 to TRBJ1-2, with TRBD1 matching 7 bases. Germline-derived CDR1 and CDR2 are SEHNR and FQNEAQ (reference sequence). This CDR3 has 15 amino acids. J was trimmed by 3 bases and V by 3 bases; bases with no gene match: 7. The DNA for the CDR3 is TGTGCCAGCAGCTTTTTCCGAGACAGGGACTATGGCTACACCTTC. This sequence encodes CASSFFRDRDYGYTF.

The CDR3: CASSLAQGGVIEAFF. For the CDR3, the DNA is TGTGCCAGCAGCTTAGCGCAAGGCGGGGTAATTGAAGCTTTCTTT. This chain links TRBV7-9 with TRBJ1-1; D unresolved. Germline lookup yields CDR1 SEHNR and CDR2 FQNEAQ (reference sequence). The CDR3 totals 15 residues. Between the trimmed V and J ends, which lost 0 bases and 7 bases, there was a span of 15 bases.

V gene TRBV5-1 combines with J gene TRBJ2-2; a possible D gene is TRBD1 (5 bases). CDR1 and CDR2 (germline): SGHRS, YFSETQ. The CDR3 length is 18 residues. V was pared by 1 base and J by 4 bases, with 20 bases between. CDR3 coding DNA: TGCGCCAGCAGCTTGCTAAATACAGGTCGGCGGCTCACCGGGGAGCTGTTTTTT. Translated, it gives CASSLLNTGRRLTGELFF.

The chain employs TRBV12-3 or TRBV12-4 and TRBJ2-3, with TRBD1 identical over 9 bases. This CDR3 is 13 amino acids long. J gave up 6 bases and V 6 bases, and 4 bases lay outside the gene matches. The CDR3 nucleotides read TGTGCCAGCAGCTCTGACAGGGGGGATACGCAGTATTTT. Translation gives CASSSDRGDTQYF.

The J gene is TRBJ2-1, the V gene TRBV27; maybe TRBD2 (5 bases). V was cut by 3 bases and J by 4 bases, with 13 bases left in between. Germline V CDR1 and CDR2: MNHEY, SMNVEV (reference sequence). The CDR3 consists of 15 residues. CDR3 DNA sequence: TGTGCCAGCAGTTTCGCGGGTGTCGGGTACAATGAGCAGTTCTTC. It translates to CASSFAGVGYNEQFF.

The V and J genes are TRBV4-1 and TRBJ2-3, with D possibly matching TRBD2 (5 bases). V gave up 3 bases and J gave up 1 base, with 17 bases separating them. In germline, CDR1 is MGHRA, CDR2 YSYEKL. The CDR3 runs to 17 residues. CDR3: CASSHRMAGIGTDTQYF. The CDR3 DNA reads TGCGCCAGCAGCCACCGCATGGCCGGGATTGGCACAGATACGCAGTATTTT.

V usage is TRBV28 and J usage is TRBJ2-2, with TRBD2 matching over 9 bases. After removal of 1 base from V and 2 bases from J, the junction contained 8 bases not matched to a gene. The CDR3 is made up of 18 amino acids. CDR1 is MDHEN, CDR2 SYDVKM, per germline. In DNA, the CDR3 is TGTGCCAGCAGTTTATTGGGGCTAGCGGGATCAAACACCGGGGAGCTGTTTTTT. This gives the protein CASSLLGLAGSNTGELFF. Using reference TRBV28 and TRBJ2-2 for the parts outside the CDR3, the full variable domain is DVKVTQSSRYLVKRTGEKVFLECVQDMDHENMFWYRQDPGLGLRLIYFSYDVKMKEKGDIPEGYSVSREKKERFSLILESASTNQTSMYLCASSLLGLAGSNTGELFFGEGSRLTVL.

The V call is TRBV21-1, the J call TRBJ2-1; the DNA was not used to check the table's D call, TRBD2. TRBV21-1 corresponds to a pseudogene. CDR3 size: 19 residues. The CDR3 loop reads CASDPGGASGNRSYNEQFF. The CDR3 bases are TGTGCCAGTGACCCGGGGGGGGCTAGCGGGAACCGCTCCTACAATGAGCAGTTCTTC.

This clonotype appeared a few times. The chain recombines TRBV25-1 with TRBJ2-2; D is perhaps TRBD1 (6 bases). Germline V CDR1 and CDR2: MGHDK, SYGVNS. The CDR3 loop spans 11 amino acids. Trimming cost V 7 bases and J 9 bases, with 9 bases left between them. The CDR3 loop reads CASIQGRELFF. The CDR3 DNA sequence: TGTGCCAGCATTCAGGGGAGGGAGCTGTTTTTT.

This clonotype showed up many times. The chain has TRBV7-2 and TRBJ2-3; 10 positions match TRBD2. Trimming took 4 bases from V and 5 from J; bases not matched to a gene: 6. The germline V gene has CDR1 SGHTA and CDR2 FQGNSA. The CDR3 contains 15 residues. CDR3 bases: TGTGCCAGCAGCTCTGCTAGCGGGAGCGGAGATACGCAGTATTTT. It encodes CASSSASGSGDTQYF.

The chain uses TRBV7-8 and TRBJ2-1; D remains unclear. This CDR3 contains 14 residues. Germline V lookup: CDR1 SGHVS, CDR2 FQNEAQ. Trimming took off 7 bases at V and 0 bases at J, with 10 bases between the two ends. The CDR3 coding sequence is TGTGCCAGCACCCCGCTTAGCTCCTACAATGAGCAGTTCTTC. Amino acid sequence: CASTPLSSYNEQFF.

This clonotype was seen repeatedly, ten times or more. V is TRBV18 and J is TRBJ1-4; D not resolved. The CDR3 runs to 14 residues. Germline CDR1 and CDR2: KGHSH and LQKENI. Trimming stripped 8 bases from V and 2 bases from J, with 12 bases between. The CDR3 is CASSPRATNEKLFF. As DNA, the CDR3 is TGTGCCAGCAGCCCTCGGGCCACTAATGAAAAACTGTTTTTT.